The 31 T cell receptor beta chains listed next were all sequenced from one sample in a study of control samples from healthy donors and cancer patients. The protocol was immunoSEQ multiplex PCR, while the TCRdb copy is restricted to in-frame clones and leaves out a portion. The repertoire holds around 80,000 clones, with about 90% as singletons. The sequenced material came from blood. The receptors here all came from a man between 45 and 60 years old in good health.

The rearrangement links TRBV24-1 to TRBJ2-5; D not certain. This CDR3 is built from 14 residues. In germline, CDR1 is KGHDR, CDR2 SFDVKD. V was trimmed by 1 base and J by 5 bases, leaving 10 bases between them. The CDR3 protein is CATSDFEHRETQYF. The CDR3 coding sequence is TGTGCCACCAGTGATTTCGAACATCGGGAGACCCAGTACTTC.

J is TRBJ1-4 and V is TRBV5-5; tentatively, D is TRBD1 (5 bases). Germline V gene lookup returns CDR1 SGHKS and CDR2 YYEKEE (reference sequence). V lost 4 bases and J lost 3, with 13 bases in between. CDR3 length: 15 residues. The CDR3 reads CASSRSGGSNEKLFF. The CDR3 region has the DNA TGTGCCAGCAGCCGTTCTGGGGGGTCTAATGAAAAACTGTTTTTT.

The chain recombines TRBV6-6 with TRBJ1-6; unclear D gene. With 6 bases removed from V and 9 bases from J, the gap between germline ends came to 12 bases. This CDR3 is built from 13 residues. Germline V lookup: CDR1 MNHNY, CDR2 SVGAGI (reference sequence). The CDR3 region has the DNA TGTGCCAGCAGCCCCCCAACGGGTTCACCCCTCCACTTT. This sequence encodes CASSPPTGSPLHF.

The rearrangement uses TRBV25-1 and TRBJ2-5, with a weak D call TRBD1 (6 bases). Germline-derived CDR1 and CDR2 are MGHDK and SYGVNS. This CDR3 has 14 amino acids. Trimming shortened V by 2 bases and J by 5 bases, and 12 bases separated the two germline ends. In nucleotides, the CDR3 is TGTGCCAGCAGTGAAAGTTGGGGGCGTGAGACCCAGTACTTC. Its protein product is CASSESWGRETQYF.

The V gene is TRBV4-2, the J gene TRBJ2-4; perhaps D is TRBD1 or TRBD2 (6 bases each). CDR1 LGHNA and CDR2 YNFKEQ come from the germline V gene. The CDR3 loop spans 17 amino acids. Trimming took off 1 base at V and 0 bases at J, with 13 bases between the two ends. CDR3 DNA: TGTGCCAGCAGCCAAGGGGGGGCGGGCTTAGCCAAAAACATTCAGTACTTC. This encodes CASSQGGAGLAKNIQYF.

Only a few counts were recorded for this clone. The chain recombines TRBV30 with TRBJ1-3; a possible D gene is TRBD1 (6 bases). Per germline, CDR1 GTSNPN and CDR2 SVGIG (reference sequence). CDR3 length: 15 amino acids. V lost 3 bases to trimming and J lost 7 bases, with 19 bases between them. CDR3 coding DNA: TGTGCCTGGAGCGGGACACACTCTTCAGGGAACACCATATATTTT. It specifies CAWSGTHSSGNTIYF.

J is TRBJ1-3 and V is TRBV6-5; TRBD1 might be the D (5 bases). Deletions cut 4 bases from V and 1 base from J, with 8 bases between. This CDR3 comprises 14 residues. Germline CDR1 is MNHEY and CDR2 is SVGAGI. The CDR3 DNA follows: TGTGCCAGCAGTTCCCCAGGGTCTGGAAACACCATATATTTT. Its translation is CASSSPGSGNTIYF.

The chain carries TRBV2 and TRBJ2-6, with 9 positions matching TRBD1. Per germline, CDR1 SNHLY and CDR2 FYNNEI. This CDR3 comprises 18 residues. J lost 0 bases, V lost 7 bases, and 10 bases had no gene match. The CDR3 nucleotides read TGTGCCAGCAAGTCCGGGACAGGGCGCTCCTCTGGGGCCAACGTCCTGACTTTC. This codes for CASKSGTGRSSGANVLTF.

The chain links TRBV14 to TRBJ1-2; 8 bases agree with TRBD1. The CDR3 totals 13 residues. The V gene's germline CDR1 is SGHDN and CDR2 FVKESK. The junction had 3 bases not matched to a gene; V was cut back by 5 bases and J by 4 bases. This CDR3 is CASSAGGTYGYTF. In DNA form, the CDR3 reads TGTGCCAGCAGCGCAGGGGGCACCTATGGCTACACCTTC.

The chain is built from TRBV5-1 and TRBJ1-4; no clear D gene. This CDR3 contains 14 residues. The germline CDR1 and CDR2 sequences are SGHRS and YFSETQ. Between the trimmed V and J ends, which lost 5 bases and 4 bases, there was a span of 12 bases. The CDR3 nucleotides are TGCGCCAGCAGATTTGGTGGCAGTAATGAAAAACTGTTTTTT. Protein sequence: CASRFGGSNEKLFF.

This chain connects TRBV5-1 to TRBJ2-7; D is uncertain. The V gene's germline CDR1 is SGHRS and CDR2 YFSETQ. This CDR3 is built from 13 residues. Trimming removed 1 base at V and 0 bases at J, with 5 bases between. CDR3 in amino acids: CASSLSTSYEQYF. The CDR3 coding sequence is TGCGCCAGCAGCTTGAGTACCTCCTACGAGCAGTACTTC.

The V call is TRBV18, the J call TRBJ2-7; possible D gene TRBD1, 6 bases. Trimming shortened V by 6 bases and J by 0 bases, and 12 bases separated the two germline ends. The CDR3 totals 14 residues. Germline-derived CDR1 and CDR2 are KGHSH and LQKENI. The CDR3 reads CASSRQESSYEQYF. The CDR3 DNA reads as TGTGCCAGCTCGCGACAGGAGAGCTCCTACGAGCAGTACTTC. The complete variable domain, with remaining parts taken from reference TRBV18 and TRBJ2-7, reads NAGVMQNPRHLVRRRGQEARLRCSPMKGHSHVYWYRQLPEEGLKFMVYLQKENIIDESGMPKERFSAEFPKEGPSILRIQQVVRGDSAAYFCASSRQESSYEQYFGPGTRLTVT.

Within the sample, this clone is medium-sized. The chain combines TRBV6-6 with TRBJ2-5, with 9 bases that match TRBD2. Germline trimming cut 5 bases from V and 5 bases from J; bases unmatched to any gene: 15. Germline lookup yields CDR1 MNHNY and CDR2 SVGAGI (reference sequence). The CDR3 is made up of 17 amino acids. CDR3: CASSPGTSSRVGETQYF. CDR3 DNA sequence: TGTGCCAGCAGTCCCGGGACTAGCTCACGGGTAGGGGAGACCCAGTACTTC.

The CDR3 loop is CASSQGANSPLHF. The CDR3 DNA reads TGCGCCAGCTCCCAGGGGGCAAATTCACCCCTCCACTTT. The chain is built from TRBV5-1 and TRBJ1-6; 8 bases match TRBD1. Germline CDR1 and CDR2: SGHRS and YFSETQ. This CDR3 has 13 residues. With 7 bases clipped from V and 7 bases from J, the junction kept 4 bases outside the gene matches.

The V and J genes are TRBV11-3 and TRBJ1-1; D is unresolved. V was trimmed by 8 bases and J by 7 bases, leaving 17 bases between them. Germline values: CDR1 SGHNT, CDR2 YENEEA. This CDR3 spans 13 amino acids. The CDR3 protein is CASSRESAGEAFF. The CDR3 nucleotides are TGTGCCAGCTCTCGGGAGTCGGCGGGTGAAGCTTTCTTT.

This clone showed up just a few times. At the DNA level, this CDR3 is encoded by other sequences in the same sample as well. This chain links TRBV5-1 with TRBJ1-1; D remains ambiguous. The germline V and J ends were trimmed by 0 bases and 1 base, with 4 bases remaining between them. This CDR3 has 13 amino acids. Germline V CDR1 and CDR2: SGHRS, YFSETQ. The CDR3 here is CASSLEGNTEAFF. The CDR3 nucleotides read TGCGCCAGCAGCTTGGAAGGGAACACTGAAGCTTTCTTT.

This chain links TRBV6-4 with TRBJ1-2; a weak D match, TRBD1 (6 bases). Germline values: CDR1 MRHNA, CDR2 SNTAGT. The V gene lost 6 bases and the J gene lost 1 base, with 15 bases spanning the gap. The CDR3 has 15 amino acids. The CDR3 is CASRETGKGNYGYTF. Written as DNA, the CDR3 is TGTGCCAGCAGGGAAACAGGGAAAGGTAACTATGGCTACACCTTC.

The chain recombines TRBV29-1 with TRBJ2-7; TRBD1 is a possible D gene (6 bases). The germline CDR1 and CDR2 sequences are SQVTM and ANQGSEA. V lost 6 bases to trimming and J lost 5 bases, with 11 bases between them. This CDR3 is built from 11 residues. CDR3 coding DNA: TGCAGCGTGCTTGGGGGCCACGAGCAGTACTTC. The encoded protein is CSVLGGHEQYF.

DNA of the CDR3: TGTGCCAGCAGTTGGGGGCGGATCACTGAAGCTTTCTTT. Translating gives CASSWGRITEAFF. V usage is TRBV27 and J usage is TRBJ1-1; tentative D call: TRBD1 (6 bases). Germline CDR1 is MNHEY and CDR2 is SMNVEV (reference sequence). The CDR3 is 13 residues long. Trimming took 4 bases from V and 4 from J, leaving 10 bases between them.

The chain employs TRBV4-1 and TRBJ1-6; D is uncertain. This CDR3 has 14 residues. Trimming removed 6 bases from V and 5 bases from J, with 11 bases in between. Germline loops: CDR1 MGHRA, CDR2 YSYEKL. The CDR3 protein is CASSDGPDNSPLHF. CDR3 nucleotide sequence: TGCGCCAGCAGTGACGGACCCGATAATTCACCCCTCCACTTT.

In its sample, this clone was seen once. The rearrangement links TRBV19 to TRBJ1-5; 8 bases map to TRBD1. Trimming removed 2 bases from V and 5 bases from J; junction bases left unmatched: 14. In germline, CDR1 is LNHDA, CDR2 SQIVND (reference sequence). The CDR3 loop spans 18 amino acids. The CDR3 reads CASSIQNGRGRVDQPQHF. DNA of the CDR3: TGTGCCAGTAGTATACAAAATGGCAGGGGGCGAGTTGATCAGCCCCAGCATTTT.

The rearrangement links TRBV5-4 to TRBJ2-7; D gene ambiguous. The germline V gene has CDR1 SGHNT and CDR2 YYREEE (reference sequence). Trimming removed 1 base at V and 4 bases at J, with 18 bases between. This CDR3 contains 16 residues. The CDR3 DNA reads TGTGCCAGCAGCTTGTCCGCTGGGCAGAGGATTTACGAGCAGTACTTC. Translation gives CASSLSAGQRIYEQYF. Filled out from reference TRBV5-4 and TRBJ2-7, the complete variable domain reads ETGVTQSPTHLIKTRGQQVTLRCSSQSGHNTVSWYQQALGQGPQFIFQYYREEENGRGNFPPRFSGLQFPNYSSELNVNALELDDSALYLCASSLSAGQRIYEQYFGPGTRLTVT.

This chain joins TRBV29-1 and TRBJ1-1; no clear D. Germline V CDR1 and CDR2: SQVTM, ANQGSEA. Trimming removed 4 bases from V and 4 bases from J, with 13 bases in between. This CDR3 comprises 13 residues. The CDR3 bases are TGCAGCGTTGTTGAGGGTTGGGGCACTGAAGCTTTCTTT. As protein: CSVVEGWGTEAFF.

This clone was recorded once. V gene TRBV9 combines with J gene TRBJ2-1; a possible D gene is TRBD2 (6 bases). The CDR3 is 16 amino acids. The V and J ends lost 4 bases and 4 bases respectively, with 18 bases between them. Germline CDR1 and CDR2: SGDLS and YYNGEE. CDR3 DNA: TGTGCCAGCAGCCCGCGGGACCAACCTCTGTACAATGAGCAGTTCTTC. Translation gives CASSPRDQPLYNEQFF.

This chain links TRBV6-2 or TRBV6-3 with TRBJ1-5; a possible D gene is TRBD1 (6 bases). With 5 bases removed from V and 4 bases from J, the gap between germline ends came to 15 bases. The length of the CDR3 is 15 residues. Germline CDR1 MNHEY, CDR2 SVGEGT. CDR3 amino acids: CASSTAGARNQPQHF. The CDR3 nucleotides are TGTGCCAGCAGTACCGCGGGGGCGAGGAATCAGCCCCAGCATTTT.

The CDR3 loop reads CASSLVEGAGEAFF. CDR3 bases: TGTGCCAGCAGCTTGGTCGAGGGTGCGGGTGAAGCTTTCTTT. The genes are TRBV5-6 and TRBJ1-1; no definite D call. The V gene's germline CDR1 is SGHDT and CDR2 YYEEEE. The CDR3 is 14 amino acids. The V end was cut by 0 bases, the J end by 7 bases, with 13 bases between.

The V and J genes are TRBV18 and TRBJ2-1; 7 positions agree with TRBD1. CDR1 is KGHSH and CDR2 is LQKENI in the germline V gene. The ends lost 3 bases at V and 4 bases at J; junction bases unmatched: 6. The CDR3 length is 15 residues. The CDR3 region is CASSPRQGRYNEQFF. The CDR3 nucleotides are TGTGCCAGCTCACCTCGACAGGGAAGATACAATGAGCAGTTCTTC.

This chain links TRBV7-2 with TRBJ1-6; D is possibly TRBD1 (6 bases). The ends were cut back, 3 bases at V and 9 bases at J, with 12 bases in the middle. The CDR3 runs 14 residues. Germline V gene lookup returns CDR1 SGHTA and CDR2 FQGNSA. CDR3 DNA: TGTGCCAGCAGCTTTTTAACAGGGACTTCACCCCTCCACTTT. Protein product: CASSFLTGTSPLHF.

V gene TRBV27 combines with J gene TRBJ2-2; 10 positions match TRBD2. CDR1 is MNHEY, CDR2 SMNVEV, per germline (reference sequence). The CDR3 totals 15 residues. V was clipped by 3 bases and J by 6 bases; unmatched bases: 4. The CDR3 region has the DNA TGTGCCAGCAGTTTCCGGCTAGCGGGGGCCGGGGAGCTGTTTTTT. Amino acid sequence: CASSFRLAGAGELFF.

The CDR3 reads CAGRQGARNEQFF. In DNA form, the CDR3 reads TGTGCCGGGCGGCAGGGGGCGCGTAATGAGCAGTTCTTC. The V call is TRBV30, the J call TRBJ2-1; TRBD1 agrees at 8 bases. CDR1 GTSNPN and CDR2 SVGIG come from the germline V gene (reference sequence). With 8 bases clipped from V and 7 bases from J, the junction kept 10 bases outside the gene matches. The length of the CDR3 is 13 residues.

This sequence joins TRBV10-3 and TRBJ1-1; D remains ambiguous. Trimming removed 3 bases at V and 0 bases at J, with 8 bases between. This CDR3 has 14 residues. From germline, CDR1 is ENHRY and CDR2 SYGVKD. CDR3 residues: CAISEQFLNTEAFF. The CDR3 nucleotides read TGTGCCATCAGTGAACAGTTTTTGAACACTGAAGCTTTCTTT.